Presented here are 10 T cell receptor beta chains from one specimen sequenced in a study of regulatory T cells in long-lasting Graves disease. Time point in this sample: persistent/refractory GD, antithyroid drugs over 5 years with positive TRAb. Construction of the TCR library relied on RNA isolated from PBMCs. Through Arm-PCR of CDR3 regions and iRepertoire HTBI primers, TCR beta libraries were built. A single record per CDR3 protein comes from TCRdb applying MiXCR to the multiplex PCR reads. Here the sample spans 300,000 or so distinct CDR3 sequences, 15% to 20% being singletons. The specimen was peripheral blood mononuclear cells (PBMCs), collected when the disease was refractory, from a patient treated with antithyroid drugs. The source of these receptors is a female donor with Graves disease.

This clonotype was recorded many times. The rearrangement joins TRBV12-3 or TRBV12-4 to TRBJ2-3; 11 nucleotides line up with TRBD2. There are 16 residues in the CDR3. V shed 3 bases and J 0 bases; nucleotides not matched to a gene: 2. As DNA, the CDR3 is TGTGCCAGCAGTTTGAGGACTAGCGGGAGCACAGATACGCAGTATTTT. Protein product: CASSLRTSGSTDTQYF.

The CDR3 is CASSQETPQVKRLNWDTEAFF. The CDR3 DNA reads as TGTGCCAGCAGCCAAGAAACCCCCCAGGTCAAAAGGCTAAACTGGGACACTGAAGCTTTCTTT. V gene TRBV3-1 combines with J gene TRBJ1-1, with unresolved D. The CDR3 totals 21 residues. V dropped 0 bases and J dropped 3 bases, with 29 bases sitting between them. Germline CDR1 LGHDT, CDR2 YNNKEL (reference sequence).

This clonotype was picked up many times. The chain couples TRBV20-1 to TRBJ2-5; the match to TRBD2 covers 7 bases. Germline V gene sequence: CDR1 DFQATT, CDR2 SNEGSKA (reference sequence). V was clipped by 4 bases and J by 1 base; unmatched bases: 9. This CDR3 has 15 residues. CDR3 amino acids: CSATGGSLFQETQYF. CDR3 coding DNA: TGCAGTGCTACGGGCGGGAGTTTGTTCCAAGAGACCCAGTACTTC.

About this clonotype itself: A junction boundary mismatches the germline segment, possibly from a read error. The J gene is TRBJ1-2, the V gene TRBV19; D is undetermined. Germline V gene sequence: CDR1 LNHDA, CDR2 SQIVND (reference sequence). This CDR3 comprises 15 residues. CDR3 DNA: TGTGCCAGTAGTGCCTACCGGGGAAACTACTATAGCTACACCTTC. This translates into CASSAYRGNYYSYTF.

This clonotype was picked up many times. The rearrangement uses TRBV2 and TRBJ1-1, with D possibly TRBD1 on 5 matching bases. Germline CDR1 SNHLY, CDR2 FYNNEI. This CDR3 comprises 13 residues. Trimming took 3 bases from V and 1 from J, leaving 6 bases between them. The CDR3 nucleotides read TGTGCCAGCAGTGATCAGGGGAACACTGAAGCTTTCTTT. The encoded protein is CASSDQGNTEAFF.

This clonotype has at least ten counts. The chain combines TRBV2 with TRBJ1-5; 11 bases fit TRBD1. Germline V gene sequence: CDR1 SNHLY, CDR2 FYNNEI. With 4 bases clipped from V and 5 bases from J, the junction kept 7 bases outside the gene matches. The CDR3 consists of 16 residues. CDR3 sequence (DNA): TGTGCCAGCAGTGTTAGGGACAGGGGGAGTTATCAGCCCCAGCATTTT. It translates to CASSVRDRGSYQPQHF.

Many counts were recorded for this clonotype. The DNA of the CDR3 is TGTGCCAGCAGTTTATCGTACGTAGGGGCGACACGCTATGGCTACACCTTC. Translation: CASSLSYVGATRYGYTF. This chain connects TRBV27 to TRBJ1-2, with D perhaps matching TRBD1 (5 bases). CDR1 and CDR2 (germline): MNHEY, SMNVEV (reference sequence). V lost 0 bases and J 4 bases, leaving 18 bases between the germline ends. The CDR3 runs to 17 residues.

This clonotype was seen a few times. The chain couples TRBV6-1 to TRBJ2-7, with TRBD2 matching 7 bases. Trimming took 6 bases from V and 3 from J; bases not matched to a gene: 11. Per the germline V gene, CDR1 is MNHNS and CDR2 is SASEGT. CDR3 length: 15 residues. CDR3 in amino acids: CASSTGKGTNYEQYF. The CDR3 nucleotides read TGTGCCAGCAGCACCGGAAAGGGGACTAACTACGAGCAGTACTTC.

About this clonotype itself: One base away lies a much larger clone, so this may be a sequencing read error. The chain joins TRBV12-3 or TRBV12-4 to TRBJ2-5; TRBD2 agrees at 9 bases. This CDR3 is 16 amino acids long. The chain's CDR3 is CASRLQASGIQGTQYF. CDR3 DNA sequence: TGTGCCAGCAGACTTCAAGCTAGCGGGATCCAAGGGACCCAGTACTTC.

This clonotype was counted a few times. This sequence may be a read error, since a much larger clone differs from it by one base. V is TRBV7-2 and J is TRBJ1-2; D unclear. This CDR3 is built from 12 residues. Per germline, CDR1 SGHTA and CDR2 FQGNSA. Here the CDR3 DNA reads TGTGCCAGCAGCTGGACGAACTATGGCAACACCTTC. Translating gives CASSWTNYGNTF.